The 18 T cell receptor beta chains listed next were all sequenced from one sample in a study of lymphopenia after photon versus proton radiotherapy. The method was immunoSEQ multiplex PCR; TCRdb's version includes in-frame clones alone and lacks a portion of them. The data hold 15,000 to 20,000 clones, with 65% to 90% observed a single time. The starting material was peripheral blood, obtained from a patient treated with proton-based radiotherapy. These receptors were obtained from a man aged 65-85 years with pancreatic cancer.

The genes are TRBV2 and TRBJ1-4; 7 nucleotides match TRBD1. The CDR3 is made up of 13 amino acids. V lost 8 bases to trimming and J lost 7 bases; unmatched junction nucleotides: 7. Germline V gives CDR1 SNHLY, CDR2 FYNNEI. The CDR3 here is CASVDRDLEKLFF. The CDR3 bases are TGTGCCAGCGTCGACAGGGACCTTGAAAAACTGTTTTTT.

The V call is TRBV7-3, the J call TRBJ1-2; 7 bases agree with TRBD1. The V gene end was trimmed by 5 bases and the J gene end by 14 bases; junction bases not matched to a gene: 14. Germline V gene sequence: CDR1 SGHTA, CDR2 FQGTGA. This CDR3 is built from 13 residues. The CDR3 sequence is CASSPSQGPPYTF. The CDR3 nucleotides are TGTGCCAGCAGCCCCTCACAGGGGCCCCCTTATACCTTC.

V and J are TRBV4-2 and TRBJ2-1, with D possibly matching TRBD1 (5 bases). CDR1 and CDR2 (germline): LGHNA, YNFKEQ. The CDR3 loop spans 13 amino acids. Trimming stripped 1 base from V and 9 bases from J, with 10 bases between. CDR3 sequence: CASSQARVAEQFF. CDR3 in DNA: TGTGCCAGCAGCCAAGCCAGGGTAGCTGAGCAGTTCTTC.

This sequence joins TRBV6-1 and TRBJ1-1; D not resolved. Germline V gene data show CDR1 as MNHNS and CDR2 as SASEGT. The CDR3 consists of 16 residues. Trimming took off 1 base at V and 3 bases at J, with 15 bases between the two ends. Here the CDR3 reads CASSEVWTPDYTEAFF. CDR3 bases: TGTGCCAGCAGTGAAGTCTGGACGCCGGATTACACTGAAGCTTTCTTT.

CDR3 coding DNA: TGTGCCAGCGGCCTGTTATTGGATGAGCAGTTCTTC. Translating it yields CASGLLLDEQFF. The chain carries TRBV2 and TRBJ2-1; no clear D. The CDR3 totals 12 residues. Germline lookup yields CDR1 SNHLY and CDR2 FYNNEI. Trimming pared 8 bases from V and 8 bases from J, leaving 13 bases between.

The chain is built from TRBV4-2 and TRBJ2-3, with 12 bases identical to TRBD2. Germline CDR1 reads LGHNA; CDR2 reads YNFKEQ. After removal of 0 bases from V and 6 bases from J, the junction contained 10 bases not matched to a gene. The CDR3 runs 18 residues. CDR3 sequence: CASSQEFRLAGAMDTQYF. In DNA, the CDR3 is TGTGCCAGCAGCCAAGAATTCCGACTAGCGGGAGCTATGGATACGCAGTATTTT.

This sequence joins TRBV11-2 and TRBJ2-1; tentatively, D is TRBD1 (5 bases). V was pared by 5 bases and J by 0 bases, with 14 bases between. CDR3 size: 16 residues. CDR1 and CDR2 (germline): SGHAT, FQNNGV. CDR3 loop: CASSLRTRRSYNEQFF. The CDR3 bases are TGTGCCAGCAGCCTAAGGACACGGCGCTCCTACAATGAGCAGTTCTTC.

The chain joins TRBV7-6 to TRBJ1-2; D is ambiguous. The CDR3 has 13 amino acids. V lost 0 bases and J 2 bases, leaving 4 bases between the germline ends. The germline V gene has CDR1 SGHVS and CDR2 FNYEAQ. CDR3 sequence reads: CASSLAGNYGYTF. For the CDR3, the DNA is TGTGCCAGCAGCTTAGCCGGGAACTATGGCTACACCTTC. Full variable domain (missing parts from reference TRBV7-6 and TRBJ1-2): GAGVSQSPRYKVTKRGQDVALRCDPISGHVSLYWYRQALGQGPEFLTYFNYEAQQDKSGLPNDRFSAERPEGSISTLTIQRTEQRDSAMYRCASSLAGNYGYTFGSGTRLTVV.

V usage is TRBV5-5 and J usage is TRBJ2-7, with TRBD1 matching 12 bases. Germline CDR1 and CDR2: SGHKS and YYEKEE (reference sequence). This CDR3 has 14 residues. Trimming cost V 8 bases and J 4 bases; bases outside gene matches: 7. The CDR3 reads CASAPGQGAYEQYF. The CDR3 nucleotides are TGTGCCAGTGCCCCGGGACAGGGGGCGTACGAGCAGTACTTC.

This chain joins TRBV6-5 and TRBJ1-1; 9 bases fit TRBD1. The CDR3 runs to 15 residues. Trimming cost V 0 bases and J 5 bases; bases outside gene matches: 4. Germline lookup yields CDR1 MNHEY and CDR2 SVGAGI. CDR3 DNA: TGTGCCAGCAGTTACTCGACAGGGGGTGGAACTGAAGCTTTCTTT. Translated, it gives CASSYSTGGGTEAFF.

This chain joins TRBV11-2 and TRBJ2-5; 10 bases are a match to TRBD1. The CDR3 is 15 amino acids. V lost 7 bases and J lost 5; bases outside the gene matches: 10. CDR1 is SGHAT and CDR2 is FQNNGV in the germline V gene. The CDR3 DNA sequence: TGTGCCAGCACCGACAGGGGGCTCGGATTGGAGACCCAGTACTTC. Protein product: CASTDRGLGLETQYF.

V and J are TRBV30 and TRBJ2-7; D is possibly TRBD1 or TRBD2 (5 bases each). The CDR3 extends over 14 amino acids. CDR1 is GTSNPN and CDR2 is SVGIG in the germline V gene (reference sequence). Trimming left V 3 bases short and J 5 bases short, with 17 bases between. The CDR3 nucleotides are TGTGCCTGGAGGGAGGCAGGGCGTAGTCACGAGCAGTACTTC. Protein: CAWREAGRSHEQYF.

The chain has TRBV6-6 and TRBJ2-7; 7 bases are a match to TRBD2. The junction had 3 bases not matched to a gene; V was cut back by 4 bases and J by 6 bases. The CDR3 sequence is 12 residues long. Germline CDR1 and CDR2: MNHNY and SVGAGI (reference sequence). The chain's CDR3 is CASSSPGGEQYF. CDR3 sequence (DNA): TGTGCCAGCAGTTCCCCGGGGGGCGAGCAGTACTTC.

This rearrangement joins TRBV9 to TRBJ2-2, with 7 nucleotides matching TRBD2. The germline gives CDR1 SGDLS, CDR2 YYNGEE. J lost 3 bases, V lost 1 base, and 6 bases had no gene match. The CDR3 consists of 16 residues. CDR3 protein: CASSVLSGEDTGELFF. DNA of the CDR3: TGTGCCAGCAGCGTACTAAGCGGGGAGGACACCGGGGAGCTGTTTTTT.

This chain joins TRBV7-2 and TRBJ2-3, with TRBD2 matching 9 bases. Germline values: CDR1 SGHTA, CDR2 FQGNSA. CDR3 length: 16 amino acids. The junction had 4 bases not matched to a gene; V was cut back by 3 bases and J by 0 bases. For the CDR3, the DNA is TGTGCCAGCAGCTTCAGGCTAGCGGGGAGCACAGATACGCAGTATTTT. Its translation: CASSFRLAGSTDTQYF.

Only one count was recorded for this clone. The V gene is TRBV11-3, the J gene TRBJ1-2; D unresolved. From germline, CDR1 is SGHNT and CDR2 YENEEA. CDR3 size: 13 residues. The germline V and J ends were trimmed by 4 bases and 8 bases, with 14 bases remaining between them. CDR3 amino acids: CASSSGPGRGYTF. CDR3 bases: TGTGCCAGCAGCTCCGGGCCCGGCCGGGGCTACACCTTC.

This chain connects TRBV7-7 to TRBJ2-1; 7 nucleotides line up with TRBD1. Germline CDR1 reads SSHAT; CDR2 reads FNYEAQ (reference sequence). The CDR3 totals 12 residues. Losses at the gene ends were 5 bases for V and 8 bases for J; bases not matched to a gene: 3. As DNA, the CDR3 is TGTGCCAGCAGCCCCACAGGGGATGAGCAGTTCTTC. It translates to CASSPTGDEQFF.

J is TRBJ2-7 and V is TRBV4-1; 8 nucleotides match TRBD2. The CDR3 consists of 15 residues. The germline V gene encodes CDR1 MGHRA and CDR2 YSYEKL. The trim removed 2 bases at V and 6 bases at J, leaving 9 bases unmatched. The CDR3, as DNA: TGCGCCAGCAGCCAACCAGCCGGGACTAGACGCGAGCAGTACTTC. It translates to CASSQPAGTRREQYF.